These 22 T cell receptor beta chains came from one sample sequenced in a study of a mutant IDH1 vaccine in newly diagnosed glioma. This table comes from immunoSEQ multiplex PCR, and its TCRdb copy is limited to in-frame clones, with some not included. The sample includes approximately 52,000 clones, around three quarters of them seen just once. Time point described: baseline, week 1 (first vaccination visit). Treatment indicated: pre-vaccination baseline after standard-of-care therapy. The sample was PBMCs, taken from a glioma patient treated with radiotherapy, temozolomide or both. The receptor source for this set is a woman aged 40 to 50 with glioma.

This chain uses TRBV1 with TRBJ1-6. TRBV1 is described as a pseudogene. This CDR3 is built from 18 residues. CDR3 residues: CTCKDARTRILVCSPLHF. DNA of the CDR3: TGCACGTGCAAGGACGCACGGACCAGGATCCTCGTGTGTTCACCCCTCCACTTT.

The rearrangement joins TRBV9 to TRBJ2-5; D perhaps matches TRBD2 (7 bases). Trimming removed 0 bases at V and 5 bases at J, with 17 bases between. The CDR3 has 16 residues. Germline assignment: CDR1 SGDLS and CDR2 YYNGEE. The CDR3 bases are TGTGCCAGCAGCGTAGTAGGAGGGGGGGGCTTGGAGACCCAGTACTTC. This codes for CASSVVGGGGLETQYF.

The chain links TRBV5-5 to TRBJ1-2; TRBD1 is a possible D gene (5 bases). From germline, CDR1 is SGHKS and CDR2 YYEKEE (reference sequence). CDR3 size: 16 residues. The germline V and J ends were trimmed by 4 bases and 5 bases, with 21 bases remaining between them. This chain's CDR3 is CASSPRGRGIGYGYTF. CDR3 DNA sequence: TGTGCCAGCAGCCCTCGTGGGAGGGGCATTGGATATGGCTACACCTTC.

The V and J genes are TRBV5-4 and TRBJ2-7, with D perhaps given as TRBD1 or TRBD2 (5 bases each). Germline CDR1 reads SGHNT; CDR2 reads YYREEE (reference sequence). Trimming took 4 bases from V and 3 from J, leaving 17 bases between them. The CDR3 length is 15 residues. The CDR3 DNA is TGTGCCAGCAGCCGGGGCGGAACAACCGACTACGAGCAGTACTTC. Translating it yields CASSRGGTTDYEQYF.

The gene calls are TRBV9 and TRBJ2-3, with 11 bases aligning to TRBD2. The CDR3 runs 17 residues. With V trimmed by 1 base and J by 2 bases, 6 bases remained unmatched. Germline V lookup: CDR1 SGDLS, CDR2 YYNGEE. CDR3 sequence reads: CASSVSSSGGTTDTQYF. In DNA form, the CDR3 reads TGTGCCAGCAGCGTATCCTCTAGCGGGGGGACCACAGATACGCAGTATTTT. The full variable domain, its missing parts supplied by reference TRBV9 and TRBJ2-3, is DSGVTQTPKHLITATGQRVTLRCSPRSGDLSVYWYQQSLDQGLQFLIQYYNGEERAKGNILERFSAQQFPDLHSELNLSSLELGDSALYFCASSVSSSGGTTDTQYFGPGTRLTVL.

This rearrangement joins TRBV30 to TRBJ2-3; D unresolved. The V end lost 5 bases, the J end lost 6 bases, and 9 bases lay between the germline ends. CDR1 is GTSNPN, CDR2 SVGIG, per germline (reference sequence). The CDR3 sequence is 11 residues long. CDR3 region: CAWGVRDTQYF. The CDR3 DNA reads TGTGCCTGGGGGGTCCGCGATACGCAGTATTTT.

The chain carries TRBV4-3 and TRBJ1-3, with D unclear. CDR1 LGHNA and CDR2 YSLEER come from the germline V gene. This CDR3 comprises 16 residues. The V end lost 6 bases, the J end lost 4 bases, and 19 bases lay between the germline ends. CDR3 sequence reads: CASSLILRSGGNTIYF. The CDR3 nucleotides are TGCGCCAGCAGTCTTATTTTACGGTCGGGAGGAAACACCATATATTTT.

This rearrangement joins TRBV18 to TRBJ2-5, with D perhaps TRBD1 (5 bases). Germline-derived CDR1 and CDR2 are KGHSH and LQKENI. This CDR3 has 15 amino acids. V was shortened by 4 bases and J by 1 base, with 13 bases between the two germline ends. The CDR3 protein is CASSQNTDSQETQYF. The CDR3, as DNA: TGTGCCAGCTCACAAAACACTGACAGCCAAGAGACCCAGTACTTC. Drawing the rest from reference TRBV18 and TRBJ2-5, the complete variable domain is NAGVMQNPRHLVRRRGQEARLRCSPMKGHSHVYWYRQLPEEGLKFMVYLQKENIIDESGMPKERFSAEFPKEGPSILRIQQVVRGDSAAYFCASSQNTDSQETQYFGPGTRLLVL.

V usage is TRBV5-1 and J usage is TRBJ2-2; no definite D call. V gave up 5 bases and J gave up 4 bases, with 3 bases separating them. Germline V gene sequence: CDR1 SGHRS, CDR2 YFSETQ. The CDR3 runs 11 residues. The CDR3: CASRATGELFF. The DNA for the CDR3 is TGCGCCAGCAGGGCCACCGGGGAGCTGTTTTTT.

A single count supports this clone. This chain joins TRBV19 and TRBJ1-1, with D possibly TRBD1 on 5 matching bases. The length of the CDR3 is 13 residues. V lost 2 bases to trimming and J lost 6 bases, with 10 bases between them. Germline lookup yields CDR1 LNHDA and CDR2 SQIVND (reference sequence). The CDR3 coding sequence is TGTGCCAGTAGTATAAGGGGAGGACCTGAAGCTTTCTTT. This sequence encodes CASSIRGGPEAFF.

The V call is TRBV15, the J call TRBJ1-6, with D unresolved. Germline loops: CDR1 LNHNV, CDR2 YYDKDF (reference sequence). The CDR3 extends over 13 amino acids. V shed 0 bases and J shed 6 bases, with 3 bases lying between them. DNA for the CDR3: TGTGCCACCAGCAGAGAGAGTAATTCACCCCTCCACTTT. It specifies CATSRESNSPLHF.

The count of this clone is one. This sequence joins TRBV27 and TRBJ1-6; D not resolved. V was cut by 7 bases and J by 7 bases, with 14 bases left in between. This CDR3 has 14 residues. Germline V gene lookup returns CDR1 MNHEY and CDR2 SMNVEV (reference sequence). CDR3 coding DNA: TGTGCCAGCAAAGAAAGGCTGACCAATTCACCCCTCCACTTT. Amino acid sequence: CASKERLTNSPLHF.

For the CDR3, the DNA is TGTGCCAGCAGTTTATCCCAGGGGGCGATGACAGATACGCAGTATTTT. Protein product: CASSLSQGAMTDTQYF. This rearrangement joins TRBV27 to TRBJ2-3; 8 bases are shared with TRBD1. Germline CDR1 MNHEY, CDR2 SMNVEV (reference sequence). V lost 0 bases, J lost 3 bases, and 5 bases stayed unmatched. The CDR3 totals 16 residues.

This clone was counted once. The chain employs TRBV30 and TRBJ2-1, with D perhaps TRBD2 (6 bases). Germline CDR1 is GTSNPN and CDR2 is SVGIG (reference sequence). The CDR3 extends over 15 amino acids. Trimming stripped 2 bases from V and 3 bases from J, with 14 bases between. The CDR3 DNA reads TGTGCCTGGAGTTACCCAGCGGGTAACTACAATGAGCAGTTCTTC. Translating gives CAWSYPAGNYNEQFF.

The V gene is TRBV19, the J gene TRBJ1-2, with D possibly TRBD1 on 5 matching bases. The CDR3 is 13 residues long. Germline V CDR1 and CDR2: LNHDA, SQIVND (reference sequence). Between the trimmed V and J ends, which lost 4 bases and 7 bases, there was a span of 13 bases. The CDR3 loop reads CASSRGDGGGYTF. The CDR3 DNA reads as TGTGCCAGTAGTAGGGGGGACGGCGGTGGCTACACCTTC.

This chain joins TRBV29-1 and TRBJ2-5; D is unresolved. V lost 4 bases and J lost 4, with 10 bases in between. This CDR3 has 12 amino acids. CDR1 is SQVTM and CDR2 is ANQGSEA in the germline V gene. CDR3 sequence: CSVGSGAETQYF. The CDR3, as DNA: TGCAGCGTTGGATCTGGCGCAGAGACCCAGTACTTC.

The CDR3 nucleotides are TGCGCCAGCAGCTTTCGTACAGGGGAAGAGACCCAGTACTTC. Amino acid sequence: CASSFRTGEETQYF. V is TRBV5-1 and J is TRBJ2-5; 7 positions match TRBD1. CDR3 length equals 14 residues. J gave up 3 bases and V 2 bases, and 4 bases lay outside the gene matches. Germline CDR1 is SGHRS and CDR2 is YFSETQ.

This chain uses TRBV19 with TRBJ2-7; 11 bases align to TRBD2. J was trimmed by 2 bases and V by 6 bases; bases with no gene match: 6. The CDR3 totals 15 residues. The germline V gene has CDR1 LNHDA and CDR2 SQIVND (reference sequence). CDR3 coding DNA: TGTGCCAGTAGCTCGGCTAGCGGGGGGCCCTACGAGCAGTACTTC. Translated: CASSSASGGPYEQYF. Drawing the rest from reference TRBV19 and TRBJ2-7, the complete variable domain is DGGITQSPKYLFRKEGQNVTLSCEQNLNHDAMYWYRQDPGQGLRLIYYSQIVNDFQKGDIAEGYSVSREKKESFPLTVTSAQKNPTAFYLCASSSASGGPYEQYFGPGTRLTVT.

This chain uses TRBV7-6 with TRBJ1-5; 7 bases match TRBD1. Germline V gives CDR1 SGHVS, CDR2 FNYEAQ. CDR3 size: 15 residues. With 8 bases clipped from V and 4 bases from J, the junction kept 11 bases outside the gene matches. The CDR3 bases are TGTGCCAGCGGGCAGGGGGGCCCGATGAATCAGCCCCAGCATTTT. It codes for CASGQGGPMNQPQHF.

CDR3: CAWSKNPVSGANVLTF. The CDR3, as DNA: TGTGCCTGGAGTAAGAACCCCGTCTCTGGGGCCAACGTCCTGACTTTC. The chain joins TRBV30 to TRBJ2-6; D is uncertain. Germline V gene data show CDR1 as GTSNPN and CDR2 as SVGIG (reference sequence). The CDR3 runs 16 residues. V lost 2 bases and J 0 bases, leaving 11 bases between the germline ends.

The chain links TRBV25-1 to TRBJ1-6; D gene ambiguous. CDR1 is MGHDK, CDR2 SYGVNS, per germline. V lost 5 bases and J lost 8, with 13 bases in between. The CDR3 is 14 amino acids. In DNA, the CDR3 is TGTGCCAGCAGTCAGTTAGGGTCTGATTCACCCCTCCACTTT. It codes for CASSQLGSDSPLHF.

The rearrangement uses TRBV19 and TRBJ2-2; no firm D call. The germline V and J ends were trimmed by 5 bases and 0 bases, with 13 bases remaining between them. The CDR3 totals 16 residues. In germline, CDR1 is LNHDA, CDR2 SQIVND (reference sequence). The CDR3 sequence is CASSFRAGSNTGELFF. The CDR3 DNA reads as TGTGCCAGTAGTTTCCGAGCAGGATCGAACACCGGGGAGCTGTTTTTT.